These T cell receptor beta chains were read from a single sample in a study of T-cell memory formation after mild COVID-19. TCRdb processed the 5' RACE reads anew with MiXCR; each CDR3 protein has one entry. The profile shows 300,000 to 400,000 distinct CDR3 sequences, less than 20% of them singletons. The sample taken for sequencing was PBMCs or a T cell subset sorted from them (not recorded which). These receptors came from a young man who had mild COVID-19 (a few samples of this study predate the infection). Cell type and time point are not known. Each CDR3 is given with its conserved first and last residue. Fields, in order: V gene, J gene, D gene, clone size, CDR3 DNA, CDR3 protein. A D gene is named only where the DNA matches it firmly. For some rows the clone size is stated as once, few or many, or as a class when expanded; others skip it.

V: TRBV27; J: TRBJ2-5; D: -; size: -; DNA: TGTGCCAGCAGTTCCGCCTGGGGGTCGGAGACCCAGTACTTC; CDR3: CASSSAWGSETQYF
V: TRBV7-6; J: TRBJ2-5; D: -; size: few; DNA: TGTGCCAGCAGCCCCCCCCCACGCAGGTGGGCCCAGTACTTC; CDR3: CASSPPPRRWAQYF
V: TRBV20-1; J: TRBJ1-6; D: TRBD1; size: -; DNA: TGCAGTGCTAGAGATCTCTCAGGGACAGACATCTTAAATTCACCCCTCCACTTT; CDR3: CSARDLSGTDILNSPLHF
V: TRBV10-1; J: TRBJ2-4; D: TRBD2; size: -; DNA: TGCGCCAGCAGTTTTAGTTCGGGGGGGGACAAAAACATTCAGTACTTC; CDR3: CASSFSSGGDKNIQYF
V: TRBV6-5; J: TRBJ1-1; D: -; size: few; DNA: TGTGCCAGCAGTTACTCGAAGATCATGAACACTGAAGCTTTCTTT; CDR3: CASSYSKIMNTEAFF
V: TRBV6-2/TRBV6-3; J: TRBJ2-1; D: -; size: few; DNA: TGTGCCAGCAGTTACTTCAACCATGAGCAGTTCTTC; CDR3: CASSYFNHEQFF
V: TRBV4-2; J: TRBJ2-1; D: TRBD1; size: few; DNA: TGTGCCAGCAGCCAGTCAGTACCGGGACAGGGGGCGCAGGAGCAGTTCTTC; CDR3: CASSQSVPGQGAQEQFF
V: TRBV5-4; J: TRBJ2-5; D: -; size: few; DNA: TGTGCCAGCAGCCTATTCCCGAGAGAGACCCAGTACTTC; CDR3: CASSLFPRETQYF
V: TRBV15; J: TRBJ2-3; D: -; size: many; DNA: TGTGCCACCAGCAGAGGAACTCATACGCAGTATTTT; CDR3: CATSRGTHTQYF
V: TRBV4-1; J: TRBJ2-2; D: -; size: -; DNA: TGCGCCAGCAGCCAAGACGGGATGCCCGCGGTTGGTGGCACCGGGGAGCTGTTTTTT; CDR3: CASSQDGMPAVGGTGELFF
V: TRBV9; J: TRBJ1-5; D: -; size: many; DNA: TGTGCCAGCAGCCCAAGGGCAGGGATTAACTCGCCCCAGCATTTT; CDR3: CASSPRAGINSPQHF
V: TRBV2; J: TRBJ1-5; D: -; size: few; DNA: TGTGCCAGCAGTGAAACAGATAGCAATCAGCCCCAGCATTTT; CDR3: CASSETDSNQPQHF
V: TRBV4-2; J: TRBJ2-2; D: -; size: -; DNA: TGTGCCAGCAGCCAAGATCCTGCCACCGGGGAGCTGTTTTTT; CDR3: CASSQDPATGELFF
V: TRBV7-8; J: TRBJ1-6; D: -; size: -; DNA: TGTGCCAGCAGATCCGGGACCAGGGGAAATTCACCCCTCCACTTT; CDR3: CASRSGTRGNSPLHF
V: TRBV5-1; J: TRBJ2-5; D: -; size: -; DNA: TGCGCCAGCAGCTTGGGGGGGGCGAGACAAGAGACCCAGTACTTC; CDR3: CASSLGGARQETQYF
V: TRBV24-1; J: TRBJ2-5; D: -; size: few; DNA: TGTGCCACCAGTGTGGCCAGTCGCCAAGAGACCCAGTACTTC; CDR3: CATSVASRQETQYF
V: TRBV20-1; J: TRBJ2-5; D: -; size: -; DNA: TGCAGTGCTAAGGATGAGACCCAGTACTTC; CDR3: CSAKDETQYF
V: TRBV12-3/TRBV12-4; J: TRBJ2-5; D: -; size: many; DNA: TGTGCCAGCAGCCGCTCCGGGGTCCGAGAGACCCAGTACTTC; CDR3: CASSRSGVRETQYF
V: TRBV5-6; J: TRBJ2-7; D: -; size: once; DNA: TGTGCCAGCAGCCCTACGGGACGAAGCTCCTACGAGCAGTACTTC; CDR3: CASSPTGRSSYEQYF
V: TRBV6-6; J: TRBJ2-7; D: TRBD1; size: many; DNA: TGTGCCAGCAGTCCACGACAGGGGCCCTCCTACGAGCAGTACTTC; CDR3: CASSPRQGPSYEQYF
V: TRBV7-9; J: TRBJ2-1; D: TRBD2; size: -; DNA: TGTGCCAGCAGCGACGGGGGGGCCTACGGCAATGAGCAGTTCTTC; CDR3: CASSDGGAYGNEQFF
V: TRBV28; J: TRBJ1-2; D: -; size: many; DNA: TGTGCCAGCAGTTTATCGAATGCGGATGGCTACACCTTC; CDR3: CASSLSNADGYTF
V: TRBV7-2; J: TRBJ2-3; D: -; size: few; DNA: TGTGCCAGCAGTCCAGGGGGGGCGCAAGATACGCAGTATTTT; CDR3: CASSPGGAQDTQYF